This is a list of T cell receptor beta chains from one sample in a study of shared clonotypes between healthy human individuals. Only in-frame clones appear in the TCRdb table, and some are missing; sequencing was by immunoSEQ multiplex PCR. The sample carries over 300,000 clones, roughly 87% recorded once. Specimen: memory CD8+ T cells sorted from blood. The receptors here all came from a man younger than 35 in good health. CDR3s include the opening cysteine and the closing phenylalanine or tryptophan. The order of the fields is J gene, D gene, clone size, V gene, CDR3 DNA, CDR3 protein. D genes are given only for firm matches. Clone size is shown for a subset of rows, as once, few, many or a class of expanded clone.

TRBJ2-7	TRBD1	-	TRBV9	TGTGCCAGCAGCGTGGATGTGGGACAGGGCCACGAGCAGTACTTC	CASSVDVGQGHEQYF
TRBJ1-2	-	few	TRBV19	TGTGCCAGTAGTATAACTGAGGCGCGAAACTATGGCTACACCTTC	CASSITEARNYGYTF
TRBJ1-5	-	-	TRBV11-2	TGTGCCAGCAGCTTAGACCAGAGGGGCAATCAGCCCCAGCATTTT	CASSLDQRGNQPQHF
TRBJ1-5	-	-	TRBV18	TGTGCCAGCTCACCAATCCGCACAGGGTGGGTGAGCAATCAGCCCCAGCATTTT	CASSPIRTGWVSNQPQHF
TRBJ1-1	TRBD1	-	TRBV27	TGTGCCAGCAGTGCGGGACAGCTGAACACTGAAGCTTTCTTT	CASSAGQLNTEAFF
TRBJ2-1	-	-	TRBV6-1	TGTGCCAGCAGCCCCCTCGGGGACAATGAGCAGTTCTTC	CASSPLGDNEQFF
TRBJ2-5	TRBD1	-	TRBV28	TGTGCCAGCAGGGACAGGGACGTAGAGACCCAGTACTTC	CASRDRDVETQYF
TRBJ1-2	-	-	TRBV7-9	TGTGCCAGCAGCCCTACAGGGAATCATGGCTACACCTTC	CASSPTGNHGYTF
TRBJ2-3	-	-	TRBV7-9	TGTGCCAGCAGGAATATGGCAGATACGCAGTATTTT	CASRNMADTQYF
TRBJ2-3	TRBD2	-	TRBV6-1	TGTGCCAGCAGTGAAACCGGACTAGCGAGTGCAGATACGCAGTATTTT	CASSETGLASADTQYF
TRBJ2-3	TRBD2	once	TRBV7-2	TGTGCCAGCAGCTCACTAGCGGGAGGCCCAGATACGCAGTATTTT	CASSSLAGGPDTQYF
TRBJ2-3	-	-	TRBV13	TGTGCCAGCAGCTTACGGCTGACAGATACGCAGTATTTT	CASSLRLTDTQYF
TRBJ2-1	-	-	TRBV29-1	TGCAGCGTTGTTGGGGATCAAAGGTCGAATGAGCAGTTCTTC	CSVVGDQRSNEQFF
TRBJ1-6	TRBD1	few	TRBV25-1	TGTGCCAGCAGCGCGGCGGACAGGGATTATTCACCCCTCCACTTT	CASSAADRDYSPLHF
TRBJ2-5	TRBD1	once	TRBV10-3	TGTGCCATCAGTGACTGGTGGGGACAGGGGGCCGAGACCCAGTACTTC	CAISDWWGQGAETQYF
TRBJ1-6	-	-	TRBV18	TGTGCCAGCTCAGCCGAGGCGGCCAATAATTCACCCCTCCACTTT	CASSAEAANNSPLHF
TRBJ2-3	-	-	TRBV4-1	TGCGCCAGCAGCCCCTTAGACGGGGTTGAAGATACGCAGTATTTT	CASSPLDGVEDTQYF
TRBJ1-1	-	-	TRBV19	TGTGCCAGCAGCAGGGGTCAGAACACTGAAGCTTTCTTT	CASSRGQNTEAFF
TRBJ2-1	TRBD2	-	TRBV7-9	TGTGCCAGCAGCTTGCCTAGCGGGGAGGGGCATGAGCAGTTCTTC	CASSLPSGEGHEQFF
TRBJ2-1	-	-	TRBV7-9	TGTGCCAGCAGCTCCATAGGGCAAATGACGGGCTACAATGAGCAGTTCTTC	CASSSIGQMTGYNEQFF
TRBJ2-7	TRBD1	-	TRBV5-1	TGCGCCAGCAGCTTGGTTGACAGGGGGCTCGAGCAGTACTTC	CASSLVDRGLEQYF
TRBJ1-2	-	-	TRBV7-9	TGTGCCAGCAGCTTAGTCGAAGCCAACTATGGCTACACCTTC	CASSLVEANYGYTF
TRBJ2-7	TRBD1	-	TRBV7-6	TGTGCCAGCAGCTTTGGCGACAGGGGTCCCTACGAGCAGTACTTC	CASSFGDRGPYEQYF
TRBJ2-1	-	-	TRBV7-2	TGTGCCAGCAGCTTAGTGGTACTAGGGGGGTCGAATGAGCAGTTCTTC	CASSLVVLGGSNEQFF
TRBJ1-6	-	-	TRBV4-1	TGCGCCACAGGGGATAATTCACCCCTCCACTTT	CATGDNSPLHF
TRBJ2-1	-	-	TRBV28	TGTGCCACCACGGTCAGCTCCTACAATGAGCAGTTCTTC	CATTVSSYNEQFF
TRBJ2-1	-	-	TRBV27	TGTGCCAGCAGCTTATTGGCACCTTACAATGAGCAGTTCTTC	CASSLLAPYNEQFF
TRBJ2-5	TRBD1	-	TRBV7-9	TGTGCCAGCAGCTTAGCCCGGGACAGGGGGCGCGGGGAGACCCAGTACTTC	CASSLARDRGRGETQYF
TRBJ2-3	TRBD2	many	TRBV11-2	TGTGCCAGCAGCTTAGAGGCTAGCGGGAATCCATATACGCAGTATTTT	CASSLEASGNPYTQYF
TRBJ2-5	-	once	TRBV6-5	TGTGCCAGCAGTCCCTGGAGCAGGGGAGAGACCCAGTACTTC	CASSPWSRGETQYF
TRBJ1-1	-	once	TRBV7-9	TGTGCCAGCAGCAGAACGGACAGTGTCTCCGAAGCTTTCTTT	CASSRTDSVSEAFF
TRBJ2-7	TRBD2	few	TRBV27	TGTGCCAGCAGAGCGGGGGGACTTTCTGAGCAGTACTTC	CASRAGGLSEQYF
TRBJ1-5	-	-	TRBV5-1	TGCGCCAGCAGCTATGAGGGGGGCAATCAGCCCCAGCATTTT	CASSYEGGNQPQHF
TRBJ2-1	-	-	TRBV6-5	TGTGCCAGCAGTCCCTTGGGATCGGGTAATGAGCAGTTCTTC	CASSPLGSGNEQFF
TRBJ2-7	TRBD2	-	TRBV27	TGTGCCAGTTCGGGACTAGCGGGAGGAGTGCAGTACTTC	CASSGLAGGVQYF
TRBJ2-1	-	-	TRBV5-1	TGCGCCAGCAGCCCATCCACTAGGGGAGGTGAGCAGTTCTTC	CASSPSTRGGEQFF
TRBJ2-2	-	-	TRBV9	TGTGCCAGCAGCGTAGCCGGGGAGCTGTTTTTT	CASSVAGELFF
TRBJ2-3	TRBD2	-	TRBV18	TGTGCCAGCTCACACGGTTCTTGGACTAGCGGATACACAGATACGCAGTATTTT	CASSHGSWTSGYTDTQYF
TRBJ1-1	-	once	TRBV5-6	TGTGCCAGCAGCTTGGGTGAGATGAACACTGAAGCTTTCTTT	CASSLGEMNTEAFF
TRBJ2-7	-	-	TRBV7-9	TGTGCCAGCAGCTCCACTGTGCACGCCACCTACGAGCAGTACTTC	CASSSTVHATYEQYF
TRBJ2-6	-	once	TRBV10-3	TGTGCCATCAGTGAGCCAGGATCCGGGGCCAACGTCCTGACTTTC	CAISEPGSGANVLTF
TRBJ2-7	-	-	TRBV27	TGTGCCAGCAGCCTCCCCGGAGGGGCCTACGAGCAGTACTTC	CASSLPGGAYEQYF
TRBJ2-2	TRBD2	few	TRBV10-2	TGCGCCAGCAGTGATAACATAGCGGGCCCAGGGACCGGGGAGCTGTTTTTT	CASSDNIAGPGTGELFF
TRBJ1-1	-	-	TRBV5-4	TGTGCCAGCAGCTTACACAGCAACACTGAAGCTTTCTTT	CASSLHSNTEAFF
TRBJ2-1	TRBD2	-	TRBV5-6	TGTGCCAGCAGTTGGGGACTAGCGGAGCAGTTCTTC	CASSWGLAEQFF
TRBJ1-2	-	-	TRBV6-4	TGTGCCAGCAGGAACTTACCCCCCCATGGCTACACCTTC	CASRNLPPHGYTF
TRBJ2-3	TRBD2	-	TRBV5-6	TGTGCCAGCAGCTTGACTAGCGGGGACTCCCCGGATACGCAGTATTTT	CASSLTSGDSPDTQYF
TRBJ2-7	-	-	TRBV5-1	TGCGCCAGCAGCTTGGGGCTGATGGATAGCTCCTACGAGCAGTACTTC	CASSLGLMDSSYEQYF
TRBJ1-1	-	once	TRBV9	TGTGCCAGCAGCAAAGACGACGAACTCCCTGAAGCTTTCTTT	CASSKDDELPEAFF
TRBJ2-6	-	-	TRBV4-1	TGCGCCAGCAGCCCCAGGGCCTCTGGGGCCAACGTCCTGACTTTC	CASSPRASGANVLTF
TRBJ2-7	-	-	TRBV7-9	TGTGCCAGCAGCCCCCGACTTGAGCACTACGAGCAGTACTTC	CASSPRLEHYEQYF
TRBJ2-1	-	-	TRBV7-6	TGTGCCAGCAGCTTAGGCAGGGAGCGGGTAACCTACAATGAGCAGTTCTTC	CASSLGRERVTYNEQFF
TRBJ2-2	TRBD2	-	TRBV9	TGTGCCAGCAATAAGCGGGAGGGCCCGGACGGGGAGCTGTTTTTT	CASNKREGPDGELFF
TRBJ2-3	TRBD2	-	TRBV7-9	TGTGCCAGCAGCTTCCTTACTAGCGGCACAGATACGCAGTATTTT	CASSFLTSGTDTQYF